This T cell receptor (beta chain) was observed in a study of blood T cell repertoires in COVID-19. Looking at the study overall: Sources were T cells, B-cell-depleted T cells, or PBMCs; the material itself was cDNA or gDNA.

Cohorts were determined from participant-reported clinical history. The data were produced by immunoSEQ multiplex PCR, yet TCRdb's version contains in-frame clones alone and is incomplete. The table shows 200,000 to 250,000 clones, with about four fifths occurring only once. CDR1 and CDR2 from the germline V gene are ENHRY and SYGVKD. Trimming left V 10 bases short and J 2 bases short, with 15 bases between. There are 13 residues in the CDR3. This chain links TRBV10-3 with TRBJ2-7, with D perhaps matching TRBD2 (5 bases). Input material: PBMCs or T cells enriched from blood (not recorded which). The receptor was isolated from a woman in her fifties or sixties who had been exposed to COVID-19. The CDR3 nucleotides read TGTGCCACCAACAATGTCGGGGCCTACGAGCAGTACTTC. It codes for CATNNVGAYEQYF.